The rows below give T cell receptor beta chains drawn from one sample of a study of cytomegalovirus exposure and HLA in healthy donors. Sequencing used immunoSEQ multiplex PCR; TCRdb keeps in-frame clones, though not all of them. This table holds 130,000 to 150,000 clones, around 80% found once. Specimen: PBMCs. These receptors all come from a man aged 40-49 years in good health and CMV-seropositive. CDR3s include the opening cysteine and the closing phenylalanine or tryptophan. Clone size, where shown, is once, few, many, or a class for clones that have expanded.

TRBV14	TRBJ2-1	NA	CASSHYGGHNEQFF
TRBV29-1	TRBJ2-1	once	CSAGTRHNEQFF
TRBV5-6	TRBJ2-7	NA	CASSFGQEQYF
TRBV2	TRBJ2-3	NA	CASSASGPSTDTQYF
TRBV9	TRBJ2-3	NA	CASSVGGLSEDTQYF
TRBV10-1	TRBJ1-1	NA	CATDRLNTEAFF
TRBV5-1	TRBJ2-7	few	CASSFPRETPSYEQYF
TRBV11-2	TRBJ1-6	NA	CASSLDFPGARSSYNSPLHF
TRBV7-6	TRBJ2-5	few	CASSRSGTSGDKLIGTQYF
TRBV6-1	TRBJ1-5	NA	CASMIRGSNQPQHF
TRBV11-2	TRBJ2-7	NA	CASSPGGLGAYEQYF
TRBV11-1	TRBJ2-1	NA	CASSPPQGRAAAYNEQFF
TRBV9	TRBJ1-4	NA	CASSGQGRLFF
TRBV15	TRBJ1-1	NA	CATSRDTGVNTEAFF
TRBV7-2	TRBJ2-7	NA	CASSLGGGYSYEQYF
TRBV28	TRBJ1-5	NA	CASSLSGLLNQPQHF
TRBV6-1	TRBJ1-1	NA	CASSATENTEAFF
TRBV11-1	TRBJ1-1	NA	CASSPLGRGQSQGWGAFF
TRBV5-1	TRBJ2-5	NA	CASGGLAGSNRETQYF
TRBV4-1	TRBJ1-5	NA	CASSQEAIPGSYSNQPQHF
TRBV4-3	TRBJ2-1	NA	CASSQGLVSGGGNEQFF
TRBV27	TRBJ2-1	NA	CASSWGTVNEQFF
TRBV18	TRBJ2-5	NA	CASSPQLAGTAPQETQYF